This TCR beta chain was retrieved from a study of T cell repertoires in cytomegalovirus infection. TCRdb analysed the reads with MiXCR anew, one entry per CDR3 protein. Among around 260,000 distinct CDR3 sequences listed, roughly 24% were seen once. The length of the CDR3 is 18 residues. With 1 base removed from V and 0 bases from J, the gap between germline ends came to 15 bases. Germline V gives CDR1 SGHTA, CDR2 FQGNSA. This clonotype has ten or more counts. Material: PBMCs. The sequence was obtained from a human donor in good health (CMV status not recorded). Some clones in this sample may be carry-over from other donors' samples. J is TRBJ2-2 and V is TRBV7-2; D may be TRBD1 (5 bases). CDR3 coding DNA: TGTGCCAGCAGCTTAGTCCCCAGGGTGATCACGAACACCGGGGAGCTGTTTTTT. This sequence encodes CASSLVPRVITNTGELFF.